What follows are 2 T cell receptor beta chains derived from one specimen sequenced in a study of blood T cell repertoires in COVID-19. Using immunoSEQ multiplex PCR, the repertoire was profiled, and TCRdb retains in-frame clones only, with some absent. The data show 85,000 or so clones, nearly 95% seen once. The material sequenced was peripheral blood. The origin of the receptors is a human donor with active COVID-19. The donor label of this sample is uncertain.

V gene TRBV10-3 combines with J gene TRBJ2-7, with 8 positions matching TRBD2. J lost 3 bases, V lost 5 bases, and 3 bases had no gene match. This CDR3 is 13 amino acids long. Germline loops: CDR1 ENHRY, CDR2 SYGVKD. CDR3 protein: CAISPSGGYEQYF. The CDR3 nucleotides read TGTGCCATCAGTCCGAGCGGGGGCTACGAGCAGTACTTC.

The chain recombines TRBV9 with TRBJ2-1, with 7 bases identical to TRBD2. The CDR3 loop spans 16 amino acids. With 3 bases clipped from V and 2 bases from J, the junction kept 8 bases outside the gene matches. Germline lookup yields CDR1 SGDLS and CDR2 YYNGEE. CDR3 in amino acids: CASSADRDYPYNEQFF. DNA for the CDR3: TGTGCCAGCAGCGCAGACCGGGACTACCCCTACAATGAGCAGTTCTTC. Looking up the rest from reference TRBV9 and TRBJ2-1 gives the full variable domain: DSGVTQTPKHLITATGQRVTLRCSPRSGDLSVYWYQQSLDQGLQFLIQYYNGEERAKGNILERFSAQQFPDLHSELNLSSLELGDSALYFCASSADRDYPYNEQFFGPGTRLTVL.